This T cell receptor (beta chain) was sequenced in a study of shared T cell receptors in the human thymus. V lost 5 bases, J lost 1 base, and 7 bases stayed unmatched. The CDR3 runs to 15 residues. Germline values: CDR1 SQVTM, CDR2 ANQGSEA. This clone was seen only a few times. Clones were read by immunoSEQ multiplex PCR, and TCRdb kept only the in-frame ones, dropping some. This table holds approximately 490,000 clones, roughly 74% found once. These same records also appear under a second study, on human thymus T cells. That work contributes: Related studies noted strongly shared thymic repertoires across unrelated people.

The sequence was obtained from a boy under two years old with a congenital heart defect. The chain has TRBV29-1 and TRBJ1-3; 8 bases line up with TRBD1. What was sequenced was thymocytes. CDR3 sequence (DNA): TGCAGCGTTCGTGCACAGGGGGAGTCTGGAAACACCATATATTTT. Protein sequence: CSVRAQGESGNTIYF. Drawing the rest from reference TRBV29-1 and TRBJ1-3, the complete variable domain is SAVISQKPSRDICQRGTSLTIQCQVDSQVTMMFWYRQQPGQSLTLIATANQGSEATYESGFVIDKFPISRPNLTFSTLTVSNMSPEDSSIYLCSVRAQGESGNTIYFGEGSWLTVV.